The clone carrying this T cell receptor (beta chain) came up many times. What it binds is unknown. There are 15 residues in the CDR3. Germline loops: CDR1 LGHDT, CDR2 YNNKEL (reference sequence). The V end was cut by 2 bases, the J end by 3 bases, with 12 bases between. These data originate in a study of regulatory T cells in long-lasting Graves disease. The study's findings and limits: Blood alone, not thyroid tissue, was studied.

Building the TCR beta libraries relied on iRepertoire HTBI primers, and CDR3 regions underwent Arm-PCR. Each CDR3 protein is one row after TCRdb ran MiXCR on the multiplex PCR reads. The sample gives 450,000 to 600,000 distinct CDR3 sequences, about 13% of which show up once; roughly 10% is in the top ten. The time point here: newly diagnosed GD, antithyroid drugs for less than 3 months. From RNA extracted from PBMCs, the TCR library was made. EDTA tubes were used for drawing nine milliliters of peripheral blood. Another study also made use of these data, one on T cells in Graves' hyperthyroidism and ophthalmopathy. As reported in that work: Researchers ran a first-round RT-PCR on the TCR CDR3 using the HTBI primer set.

This TCR derives from a man aged 30 to 45 with Graves disease. The chain recombines TRBV3-1 with TRBJ2-3; a possible D gene is TRBD2 (5 bases). The source material was peripheral blood mononuclear cells (PBMCs), sampled at new diagnosis, from a patient treated with antithyroid drugs. CDR3: CASSQYTPGTDTQYF. In DNA form, the CDR3 reads TGTGCCAGCAGCCAATACACCCCGGGGACAGATACGCAGTATTTT.